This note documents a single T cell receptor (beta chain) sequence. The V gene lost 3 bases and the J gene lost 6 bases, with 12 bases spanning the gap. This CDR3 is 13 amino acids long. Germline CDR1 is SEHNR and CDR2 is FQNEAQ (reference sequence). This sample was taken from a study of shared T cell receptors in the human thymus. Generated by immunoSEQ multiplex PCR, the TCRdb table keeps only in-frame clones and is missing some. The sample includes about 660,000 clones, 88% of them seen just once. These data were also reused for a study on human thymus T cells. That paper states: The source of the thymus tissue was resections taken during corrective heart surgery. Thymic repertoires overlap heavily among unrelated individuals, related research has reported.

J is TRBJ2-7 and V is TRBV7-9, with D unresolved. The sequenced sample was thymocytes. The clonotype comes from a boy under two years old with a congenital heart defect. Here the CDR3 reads CASSLGQNPEQYF. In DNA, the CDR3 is TGTGCCAGCAGCTTGGGCCAAAACCCCGAGCAGTACTTC.